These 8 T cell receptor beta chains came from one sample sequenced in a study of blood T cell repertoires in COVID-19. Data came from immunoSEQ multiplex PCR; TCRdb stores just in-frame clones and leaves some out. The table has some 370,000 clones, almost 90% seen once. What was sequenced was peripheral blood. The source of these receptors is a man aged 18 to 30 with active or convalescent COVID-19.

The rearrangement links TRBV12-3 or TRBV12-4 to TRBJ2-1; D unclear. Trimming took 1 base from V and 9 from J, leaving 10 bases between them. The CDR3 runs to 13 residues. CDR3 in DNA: TGTGCCAGCAGTTTAGGGCTAGTGGGTGAGCAGTTCTTC. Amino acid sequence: CASSLGLVGEQFF.

The CDR3 DNA follows: TGTGCCAGTACCACCGACGGGACAGGGGGGGGCTACACCTTC. Translating it yields CASTTDGTGGGYTF. The chain employs TRBV19 and TRBJ1-2; 11 nucleotides line up with TRBD1. The CDR3 runs 14 residues. The germline CDR1 and CDR2 sequences are LNHDA and SQIVND (reference sequence). V was clipped by 7 bases and J by 8 bases; unmatched bases: 9.

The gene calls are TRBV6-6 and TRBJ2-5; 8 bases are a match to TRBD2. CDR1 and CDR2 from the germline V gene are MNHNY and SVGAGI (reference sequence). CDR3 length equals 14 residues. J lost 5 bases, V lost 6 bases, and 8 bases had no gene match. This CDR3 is CASRPGVAGETQYF. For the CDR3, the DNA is TGTGCCAGCAGGCCCGGTGTAGCGGGGGAGACCCAGTACTTC.

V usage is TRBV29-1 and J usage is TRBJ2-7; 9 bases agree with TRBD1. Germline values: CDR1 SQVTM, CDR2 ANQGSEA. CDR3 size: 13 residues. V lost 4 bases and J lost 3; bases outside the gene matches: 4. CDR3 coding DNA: TGCAGCGTTGTAGGGACAGGGTACTACGAGCAGTACTTC. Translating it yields CSVVGTGYYEQYF.

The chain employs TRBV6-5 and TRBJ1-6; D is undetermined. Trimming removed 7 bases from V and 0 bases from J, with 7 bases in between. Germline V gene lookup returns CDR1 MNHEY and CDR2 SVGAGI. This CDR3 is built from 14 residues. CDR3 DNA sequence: TGTGCCAGCACGGGAAGCTCCTATAATTCACCCCTCCACTTT. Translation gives CASTGSSYNSPLHF.

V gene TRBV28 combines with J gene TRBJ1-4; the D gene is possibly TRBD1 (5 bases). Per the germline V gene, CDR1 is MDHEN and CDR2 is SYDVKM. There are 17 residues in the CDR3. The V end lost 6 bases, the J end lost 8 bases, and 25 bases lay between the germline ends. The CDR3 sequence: CASSSPGPGVGGEKLFF. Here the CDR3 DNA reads TGTGCCAGCAGCTCACCGGGACCGGGGGTAGGAGGCGAAAAACTGTTTTTT.

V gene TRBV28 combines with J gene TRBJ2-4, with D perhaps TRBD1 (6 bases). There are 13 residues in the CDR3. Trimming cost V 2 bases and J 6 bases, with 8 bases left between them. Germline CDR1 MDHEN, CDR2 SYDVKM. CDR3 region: CASSLLQGNIQYF. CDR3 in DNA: TGTGCCAGCAGTTTACTACAGGGAAACATTCAGTACTTC.

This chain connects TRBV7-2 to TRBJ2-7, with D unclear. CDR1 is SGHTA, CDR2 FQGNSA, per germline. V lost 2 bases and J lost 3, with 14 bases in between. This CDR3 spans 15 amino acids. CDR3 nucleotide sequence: TGTGCCAGCAGCTTATATGTGAACCCGGGCTACGAGCAGTACTTC. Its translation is CASSLYVNPGYEQYF.